This note documents a single T cell receptor beta chain sequence. The data stem from a study of shared clonotypes between healthy human individuals. TCRdb keeps only in-frame clones here, not all; method: immunoSEQ multiplex PCR. The sample yields under 1,100,000 clones, approximately 80% seen once. From CD4+ cells came CD45RA+ naive and CD45RA-negative memory subsets. The CDR3 contains 15 residues. Per the germline V gene, CDR1 is KGHSH and CDR2 is LQKENI. The V and J ends lost 1 base and 6 bases, in that order; junction bases with no gene match: 5. The source material was memory CD4+ T cells from PBMCs. Subset indicated: CD45RA-negative fraction. This clonotype was obtained from a man younger than 30 in good health. Some clones in this sample may be carry-over from other donors' samples. V usage is TRBV18 and J usage is TRBJ1-5; 8 bases are shared with TRBD1. CDR3 amino acids: CASSPLSGGGQPQHF. In DNA, the CDR3 is TGTGCCAGCTCACCACTCTCAGGGGGCGGTCAGCCCCAGCATTTT.